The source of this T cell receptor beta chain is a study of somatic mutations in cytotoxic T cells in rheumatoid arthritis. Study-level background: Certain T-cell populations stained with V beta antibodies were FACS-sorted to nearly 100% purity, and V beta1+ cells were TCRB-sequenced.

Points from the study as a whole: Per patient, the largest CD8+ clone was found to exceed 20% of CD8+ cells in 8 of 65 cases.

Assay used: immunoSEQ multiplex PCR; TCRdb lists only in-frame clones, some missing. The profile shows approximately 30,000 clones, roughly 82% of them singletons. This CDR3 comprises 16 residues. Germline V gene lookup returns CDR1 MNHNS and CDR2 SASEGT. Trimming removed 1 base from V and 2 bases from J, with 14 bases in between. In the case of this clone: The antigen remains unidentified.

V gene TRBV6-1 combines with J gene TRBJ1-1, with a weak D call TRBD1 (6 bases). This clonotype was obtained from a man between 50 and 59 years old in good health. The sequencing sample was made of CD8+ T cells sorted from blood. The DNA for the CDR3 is TGTGCCAGCAGTGAAGTGTTTGGACAGAGAAACACTGAAGCTTTCTTT. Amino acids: CASSEVFGQRNTEAFF.